The next 21 T cell receptor beta chains were all read from a single sample in a study of blood T cell repertoires in COVID-19. The data were produced by immunoSEQ multiplex PCR, yet TCRdb's version contains in-frame clones alone and is incomplete. The repertoire holds fewer than 500,000 clones, with about 90% as singletons. Sequencing input: peripheral blood. All receptors come from a man aged 18 to 29 with COVID-19, enrolled during active disease.

The V and J genes are TRBV27 and TRBJ1-6, with 7 bases fitting TRBD1. The CDR3 sequence is 12 residues long. CDR1 is MNHEY, CDR2 SMNVEV, per germline (reference sequence). V trimming: 2 bases; J trimming: 18 bases; junction bases outside the gene matches: 7. The CDR3 DNA sequence: TGTGCCAGCAGTTTAATCGGACAGGCGGCCCACTTT. It encodes CASSLIGQAAHF.

The V gene is TRBV21-1, the J gene TRBJ2-1; TRBD1 was called by the table and not checked on the DNA. TRBV21-1 is annotated as a pseudogene. The CDR3 consists of 15 residues. The CDR3 loop is CASIPTGQNYNEQFF. Written as DNA, the CDR3 is TGTGCCAGCATCCCGACCGGACAGAATTACAATGAGCAGTTCTTC.

The chain couples TRBV11-3 to TRBJ2-7; TRBD2 is a possible D gene (6 bases). V gave up 5 bases and J gave up 5 bases, with 10 bases separating them. Germline-derived CDR1 and CDR2 are SGHNT and YENEEA. The CDR3 totals 12 residues. The CDR3 nucleotides are TGTGCCAGCAGCCCCACGGGGGACGAGCAGTACTTC. It specifies CASSPTGDEQYF.

The chain employs TRBV28 and TRBJ1-5, with 8 positions matching TRBD1. The V segment lost 7 bases and the J segment 8 bases; nucleotides outside the gene matches: 16. CDR3 size: 16 residues. Germline assignment: CDR1 MDHEN and CDR2 SYDVKM. The CDR3 region has the DNA TGTGCCAGCACAAAAACCCAGGGGGACAGGATGAAGCCCCAGCATTTT. Translation gives CASTKTQGDRMKPQHF.

Written as DNA, the CDR3 is TGTGCCAGCAGCTTGGAGCGGATCTACACAGATACGCAGTATTTT. It codes for CASSLERIYTDTQYF. The gene calls are TRBV7-9 and TRBJ2-3; a weak D match, TRBD2 (5 bases). Trimming took off 3 bases at V and 2 bases at J, with 12 bases between the two ends. Looked up from germline, CDR1 is SEHNR and CDR2 is FQNEAQ (reference sequence). The CDR3 consists of 15 residues.

The V and J genes are TRBV12-3 or TRBV12-4 and TRBJ2-7; 8 bases line up with TRBD2. V was pared by 5 bases and J by 1 base, with 1 base of the junction left unmatched. This CDR3 is 13 amino acids long. The CDR3 protein is CASSPSGSYEQYF. CDR3 DNA: TGTGCCAGCAGTCCTAGCGGGTCCTACGAGCAGTACTTC.

V and J are TRBV27 and TRBJ2-7; 11 nucleotides match TRBD2. In germline, CDR1 is MNHEY, CDR2 SMNVEV (reference sequence). The CDR3 is 15 residues long. The J segment lost 2 bases and the V segment lost 2 bases, leaving 2 bases of the junction unmatched. The CDR3 region has the DNA TGTGCCAGCAGTTTAGGGACTAGCGGACCCTACGAGCAGTACTTC. The encoded protein is CASSLGTSGPYEQYF.

V and J are TRBV3-1 (or the pseudogene TRBV3-2) and TRBJ2-5, with TRBD2 identical over 11 bases. The CDR3 covers 17 residues. Germline-derived CDR1 and CDR2 are LGHDT and YNNKEL (reference sequence). The trim removed 5 bases at V and 3 bases at J, leaving 11 bases unmatched. CDR3 bases: TGTGCCAGCAGCTTAGCGGGAGGGCCGATCGGGAAAGAGACCCAGTACTTC. Its protein is CASSLAGGPIGKETQYF.

Only one count was recorded for this clone. This chain joins TRBV20-1 and TRBJ2-5; 9 bases align to TRBD1. In germline, CDR1 is DFQATT, CDR2 SNEGSKA (reference sequence). The CDR3 runs to 13 residues. V shed 3 bases and J 6 bases; nucleotides not matched to a gene: 5. The CDR3 coding sequence is TGCAGTGCTAGTACAGGGGGCATAAAGACCCAGTACTTC. Protein product: CSASTGGIKTQYF.

The V gene is TRBV24-1, the J gene TRBJ1-1; D ambiguous. The germline V gene has CDR1 KGHDR and CDR2 SFDVKD. V was clipped by 6 bases and J by 1 base, with 8 bases between them. The CDR3 contains 13 residues. CDR3 nucleotide sequence: TGTGCCACCAGTCAAACAGCGAACACTGAAGCTTTCTTT. Translating it yields CATSQTANTEAFF.

The chain combines TRBV28 with TRBJ2-1; possible D gene TRBD1, 5 bases. CDR1 and CDR2 (germline): MDHEN, SYDVKM. The CDR3 spans 13 residues. V shed 5 bases and J shed 3 bases, with 8 bases lying between them. Written as DNA, the CDR3 is TGTGCCAGCAGTCAGGGTATCTACAATGAGCAGTTCTTC. Its protein product is CASSQGIYNEQFF. The full variable domain, rest sourced from reference TRBV28 and TRBJ2-1, is DVKVTQSSRYLVKRTGEKVFLECVQDMDHENMFWYRQDPGLGLRLIYFSYDVKMKEKGDIPEGYSVSREKKERFSLILESASTNQTSMYLCASSQGIYNEQFFGPGTRLTVL.

This chain links TRBV15 with TRBJ1-2; TRBD1 matches 10 bases. Trimming cost V 5 bases and J 4 bases; bases outside gene matches: 10. The germline V gene encodes CDR1 LNHNV and CDR2 YYDKDF (reference sequence). This CDR3 spans 16 amino acids. As DNA, the CDR3 is TGTGCCACCAGCTCGAGACAGGGGGCTTATGGCTATGGCTACACCTTC. It yields the protein CATSSRQGAYGYGYTF.

This clone was counted a single time. The chain uses TRBV18 and TRBJ2-7, with TRBD1 matching over 7 bases. Germline CDR1 and CDR2: KGHSH and LQKENI. With 3 bases clipped from V and 0 bases from J, the junction kept 8 bases outside the gene matches. This CDR3 contains 16 residues. The CDR3 DNA is TGTGCCAGCTCACCCCGGGACAGATTAAGCTCCTACGAGCAGTACTTC. Translating gives CASSPRDRLSSYEQYF.

The chain carries TRBV11-2 and TRBJ2-7; tentatively, D is TRBD1 (5 bases). The CDR3 runs to 16 residues. V dropped 3 bases and J dropped 3 bases, with 18 bases sitting between them. Germline loops: CDR1 SGHAT, CDR2 FQNNGV. The CDR3 bases are TGTGCCAGCAGCTTGATAGGGGTGGCAGGAAACTACGAGCAGTACTTC. Protein: CASSLIGVAGNYEQYF.

The V and J genes are TRBV7-3 and TRBJ2-6, with D perhaps matching TRBD2 (7 bases). From germline, CDR1 is SGHTA and CDR2 FQGTGA. V lost 5 bases to trimming and J lost 2 bases, with 10 bases between them. CDR3 length: 15 residues. CDR3 sequence: CASSRGGPGANVLTF. The CDR3 DNA sequence: TGTGCCAGCAGCCGCGGGGGCCCTGGGGCCAACGTCCTGACTTTC.

J is TRBJ1-2 and V is TRBV6-5, with 7 nucleotides matching TRBD1. The CDR3 runs 13 residues. Germline values: CDR1 MNHEY, CDR2 SVGAGI. Trimming took 6 bases from V and 2 from J; bases not matched to a gene: 3. The CDR3 sequence: CASSTGQNYGYTF. CDR3 DNA sequence: TGTGCCAGCAGCACGGGACAGAACTATGGCTACACCTTC.

V gene TRBV6-5 combines with J gene TRBJ1-1; TRBD1 aligns across 8 bases. The CDR3 extends over 14 amino acids. With 3 bases clipped from V and 4 bases from J, the junction kept 4 bases outside the gene matches. Germline assignment: CDR1 MNHEY and CDR2 SVGAGI. The CDR3 DNA is TGTGCCAGCAGTTATGGAACAGGGGGCACTGAAGCTTTCTTT. It is translated as CASSYGTGGTEAFF.

The rearrangement joins TRBV5-8 to TRBJ2-5; 9 bases map to TRBD1. J was trimmed by 4 bases and V by 0 bases; bases with no gene match: 7. The CDR3 spans 16 residues. CDR1 and CDR2 (germline): SGHTS, YDEGEE. CDR3 protein: CASSLALGQGSETQYF. In DNA form, the CDR3 reads TGTGCCAGCAGCTTGGCCTTGGGACAGGGCTCAGAGACCCAGTACTTC.

The genes are TRBV7-9 and TRBJ2-3; tentatively, D is TRBD1 (6 bases). Trimming pared 6 bases from V and 6 bases from J, leaving 22 bases between. The CDR3 covers 16 residues. Germline V gives CDR1 SEHNR, CDR2 FQNEAQ (reference sequence). CDR3 sequence: CASRPRIGGGDDTQYF. CDR3 DNA sequence: TGTGCCAGCAGGCCCCGGATTGGTGGGGGCGACGATACGCAGTATTTT.

The V gene is TRBV7-9, the J gene TRBJ1-6; 9 bases map to TRBD1. Germline values: CDR1 SEHNR, CDR2 FQNEAQ (reference sequence). This CDR3 comprises 17 residues. The junction had 11 bases not matched to a gene; V was cut back by 6 bases and J by 5 bases. CDR3 amino acids: CASSQRGTGLDNSPLHF. CDR3 DNA: TGTGCCAGCAGTCAACGTGGGACAGGGTTAGATAATTCACCCCTCCACTTT. Using reference TRBV7-9 and TRBJ1-6 for the parts outside the CDR3, the full variable domain is DTGVSQNPRHKITKRGQNVTFRCDPISEHNRLYWYRQTLGQGPEFLTYFQNEAQLEKSRLLSDRFSAERPKGSFSTLEIQRTEQGDSAMYLCASSQRGTGLDNSPLHFGNGTRLTVT.

This clone was observed once. At one boundary the junction diverges from the germline segment, which might be a read error. The chain links TRBV27 to TRBJ2-1; 7 bases align to TRBD2. The CDR3 spans 14 residues. Germline V lookup: CDR1 MNHEY, CDR2 SMNVEV (reference sequence). CDR3 in DNA: TGTGCCAGCAGGAGCGGGGCCTCCCACAATGAGCAGTTCTTC. This translates into CASRSGASHNEQFF.